Listed here are 7 T cell receptor beta chains from one sample, sequenced in a study of shared clonotypes between healthy human individuals. Using immunoSEQ multiplex PCR, the repertoire was profiled, and TCRdb retains in-frame clones only, with some absent. The sample consists of over 2 million clones, approximately 95% of them appearing once. Specimen: naive CD4+ T cells sorted from blood. The subset is: CD45RA+ positively selected. The source is a young man in good health.

J is TRBJ2-3 and V is TRBV29-1; 7 bases are shared with TRBD1. CDR3 length: 15 residues. In germline, CDR1 is SQVTM, CDR2 ANQGSEA. V shed 6 bases, J shed 0 bases, and the junction held 9 bases outside the gene matches. The CDR3 region has the DNA TGCAGCGTGGGCGGAGACAGGGCCAGCACAGATACGCAGTATTTT. Protein product: CSVGGDRASTDTQYF.

The rearrangement links TRBV6-1 to TRBJ2-7; D gene ambiguous. The V end lost 8 bases, the J end lost 0 bases, and 11 bases lay between the germline ends. The CDR3 runs to 13 residues. Per the germline V gene, CDR1 is MNHNS and CDR2 is SASEGT. In DNA, the CDR3 is TGTGCCAGCTGGGCGAGTCGCTCCTACGAGCAGTACTTC. This encodes CASWASRSYEQYF.

The chain links TRBV20-1 to TRBJ2-7; D perhaps matches TRBD2 (5 bases). The CDR3 has 11 residues. V shed 4 bases and J shed 5 bases, with 9 bases lying between them. Germline CDR1 is DFQATT and CDR2 is SNEGSKA (reference sequence). The CDR3 protein is CSATRGNEQYF. In DNA, the CDR3 is TGCAGTGCTACACGAGGGAACGAGCAGTACTTC.

This rearrangement joins TRBV10-3 to TRBJ1-5; 7 bases map to TRBD1. Germline V gene data show CDR1 as ENHRY and CDR2 as SYGVKD. This CDR3 spans 14 amino acids. V shed 6 bases and J 6 bases; nucleotides not matched to a gene: 8. The CDR3 is CAIRDGTAGQPQHF. Written as DNA, the CDR3 is TGTGCCATCAGAGACGGGACAGCGGGTCAGCCCCAGCATTTT.

The rearrangement uses TRBV10-3 and TRBJ1-3; maybe TRBD1 (6 bases). Trimming pared 6 bases from V and 12 bases from J, leaving 15 bases between. CDR3 length: 12 residues. The germline V gene encodes CDR1 ENHRY and CDR2 SYGVKD. The CDR3 bases are TGTGCCATCAGGGGGGGCGCATCGGTCATATATTTT. Protein: CAIRGGASVIYF.

This clone showed up just once. The chain has TRBV30 and TRBJ1-2, with D possibly TRBD1 on 5 matching bases. The germline V gene encodes CDR1 GTSNPN and CDR2 SVGIG (reference sequence). V lost 6 bases and J lost 1, with 12 bases in between. This CDR3 is 13 amino acids long. CDR3 sequence reads: CACSGGHNYGYTF. DNA of the CDR3: TGTGCCTGCTCTGGCGGACATAACTATGGCTACACCTTC.

This chain links TRBV28 with TRBJ2-3; TRBD1 matches at 9 bases. The CDR3 covers 15 residues. The junction had 8 bases not matched to a gene; V was cut back by 4 bases and J by 6 bases. Germline V gives CDR1 MDHEN, CDR2 SYDVKM. This chain's CDR3 is CASSYRDRVTDTQYF. The CDR3 region has the DNA TGTGCCAGCAGTTACCGGGACAGGGTTACGGATACGCAGTATTTT.